The 23 T cell receptor beta chains below come from one sample, sequenced in a study of radiotherapy plus CTLA-4 blockade in lung cancer (dated by TCRdb to the late 2010s). The library was prepared using the immunoSEQ multiplex PCR assay. TCRdb re-hosts the immuneACCESS table, in-frame sequences only. Its copies lack some clones; in the studies checked, an unresolved V gene accounts for under half of them, and the cause for the rest is not known. A total of 30,000 or so clones appear in this sample, roughly 71% of them only once. The ten biggest clones cover under 4.5% of the sample. This specimen consisted of peripheral blood, obtained from a patient treated with radiotherapy plus ipilimumab. Receptor source: a human donor with non-small cell lung cancer who had stable disease on radiotherapy plus ipilimumab.

The chain joins TRBV4-3 to TRBJ2-1; possible D gene TRBD2, 6 bases. Deletions cut 2 bases from V and 10 bases from J, with 21 bases between. The CDR3 covers 16 residues. The germline V gene encodes CDR1 LGHNA and CDR2 YSLEER. CDR3 protein: CASSQREAGTPPEQFF. The DNA for the CDR3 is TGCGCCAGCAGCCAAAGGGAAGCGGGCACCCCCCCCGAGCAGTTCTTC.

This clone has just one count. V usage is TRBV6-5 and J usage is TRBJ2-7; 11 bases are a match to TRBD1. V shed 5 bases, J shed 7 bases, and the junction held 4 bases outside the gene matches. The CDR3 totals 13 residues. CDR1 is MNHEY and CDR2 is SVGAGI in the germline V gene. CDR3 sequence: CASSGQGAKEQYF. CDR3 bases: TGTGCCAGCAGTGGACAGGGGGCAAAAGAGCAGTACTTC.

This chain connects TRBV27 to TRBJ1-5, with unresolved D. Germline CDR1 reads MNHEY; CDR2 reads SMNVEV (reference sequence). Trimming removed 6 bases from V and 0 bases from J, with 9 bases in between. The CDR3 length is 14 residues. The CDR3 sequence is CASRLGVSNQPQHF. CDR3 nucleotide sequence: TGTGCCAGCAGACTAGGAGTTAGCAATCAGCCCCAGCATTTT.

This chain joins TRBV7-8 and TRBJ2-7; D is possibly TRBD1 (6 bases). This CDR3 spans 15 amino acids. V shed 5 bases and J shed 0 bases, with 14 bases lying between them. Germline V lookup: CDR1 SGHVS, CDR2 FQNEAQ. The CDR3 region is CASSPRTDRSYEQYF. CDR3 DNA sequence: TGTGCCAGCAGCCCTAGGACAGATCGCTCCTACGAGCAGTACTTC.

This clone has only a few counts. The chain couples TRBV2 to TRBJ1-6, with 8 bases lining up with TRBD1. Trimming at V came to 5 bases and at J to 6 bases, leaving 9 bases not matched to a gene. The CDR3 sequence is 16 residues long. The germline V gene has CDR1 SNHLY and CDR2 FYNNEI. This CDR3 reads CASSLQGASINSPLHF. Here the CDR3 DNA reads TGTGCCAGCAGTCTGCAGGGGGCCTCTATTAATTCACCCCTCCACTTT.

This clone was seen a handful of times. The J gene is TRBJ1-4, the V gene TRBV19, with TRBD1 as a possible D gene (6 bases). V was clipped by 3 bases and J by 5 bases, with 10 bases between them. Germline lookup yields CDR1 LNHDA and CDR2 SQIVND (reference sequence). This CDR3 spans 14 amino acids. The CDR3 loop is CASSIRGVNEKLFF. The CDR3 DNA reads TGTGCCAGTAGTATTAGGGGGGTGAATGAAAAACTGTTTTTT.

The chain is built from TRBV6-5 and TRBJ2-7, with TRBD1 matching over 9 bases. Germline CDR1 is MNHEY and CDR2 is SVGAGI. V dropped 6 bases and J dropped 0; count of bases not matched to a gene: 6. This CDR3 contains 15 residues. CDR3 protein: CASRPDRGSSYEQYF. Here the CDR3 DNA reads TGTGCCAGCAGACCGGACAGGGGAAGCTCCTACGAGCAGTACTTC.

The rearrangement links TRBV6-1 to TRBJ1-3; D not certain. V was cut by 1 base and J by 7 bases, with 11 bases left in between. Looked up from germline, CDR1 is MNHNS and CDR2 is SASEGT. CDR3 length equals 14 residues. CDR3 sequence reads: CASSEGGKMNTIYF. The CDR3 DNA is TGTGCCAGCAGTGAAGGAGGCAAAATGAACACCATATATTTT.

CDR3 sequence (DNA): TGCGCCAGCAGTCGACCGGGACTAGCCCAAGAGACCCAGTACTTC. This codes for CASSRPGLAQETQYF. This chain links TRBV4-1 with TRBJ2-5, with 9 bases identical to TRBD2. Germline assignment: CDR1 MGHRA and CDR2 YSYEKL. V was clipped by 6 bases and J by 1 base; unmatched bases: 6. This CDR3 region has 15 residues.

CDR3 coding DNA: TGTGCCAGCAGTTTCCCAGGAGCGGGATCGGGCAATGAGCAGTTCTTC. Its protein product is CASSFPGAGSGNEQFF. The chain links TRBV6-6 to TRBJ2-1, with 7 bases identical to TRBD2. The CDR3 is made up of 16 amino acids. V was pared by 4 bases and J by 6 bases, with 12 bases of the junction left unmatched. Germline loops: CDR1 MNHNY, CDR2 SVGAGI (reference sequence).

This chain links TRBV7-6 with TRBJ2-3, with 11 positions matching TRBD2. The germline V gene has CDR1 SGHVS and CDR2 FNYEAQ. V trimming: 5 bases; J trimming: 3 bases; junction bases outside the gene matches: 7. The CDR3 sequence is 16 residues long. The CDR3: CASSPTSGRFTDTQYF. CDR3 DNA sequence: TGTGCCAGCAGCCCCACTAGCGGGAGATTTACAGATACGCAGTATTTT. The whole variable domain, remainder taken from reference TRBV7-6 and TRBJ2-3, is GAGVSQSPRYKVTKRGQDVALRCDPISGHVSLYWYRQALGQGPEFLTYFNYEAQQDKSGLPNDRFSAERPEGSISTLTIQRTEQRDSAMYRCASSPTSGRFTDTQYFGPGTRLTVL.

This clone was observed a handful of times. This sample also contains other DNA sequences that code for the same CDR3. The chain uses TRBV4-3 and TRBJ2-2; 8 bases are shared with TRBD2. Germline CDR1 LGHNA, CDR2 YSLEER. J was trimmed by 0 bases and V by 0 bases; bases with no gene match: 6. CDR3 length: 18 residues. The CDR3 DNA reads TGCGCCAGCAGCCAAGATCTCGCCGGGGGGGCGAACACCGGGGAGCTGTTTTTT. As protein: CASSQDLAGGANTGELFF.

This chain connects TRBV7-2 to TRBJ2-1; TRBD1 matches at 8 bases. This CDR3 contains 14 residues. Trimming cost V 5 bases and J 5 bases; bases outside gene matches: 5. From germline, CDR1 is SGHTA and CDR2 FQGNSA. The CDR3 region is CASSLGQENNEQFF. CDR3 bases: TGTGCCAGCAGCCTGGGACAGGAAAACAATGAGCAGTTCTTC.

The chain employs TRBV4-1 and TRBJ1-3, with unresolved D. Germline V gives CDR1 MGHRA, CDR2 YSYEKL. The CDR3 has 15 residues. The V gene lost 2 bases and the J gene lost 4 bases, with 12 bases spanning the gap. The CDR3 region is CASSQNPGVGNTIYF. In nucleotides, the CDR3 is TGCGCCAGCAGCCAAAATCCTGGGGTCGGAAACACCATATATTTT.

The chain has TRBV4-3 and TRBJ1-4, with 7 bases lining up with TRBD1. The junction had 7 bases not matched to a gene; V was cut back by 1 base and J by 8 bases. CDR1 LGHNA and CDR2 YSLEER come from the germline V gene. The CDR3 extends over 15 amino acids. Here the CDR3 DNA reads TGCGCCAGCAGCCAAGGACAGGGAGATGACGAAAAACTGTTTTTT. This gives the protein CASSQGQGDDEKLFF.

This chain connects TRBV4-2 to TRBJ1-5; tentatively, D is TRBD1 (5 bases). V was shortened by 0 bases and J by 0 bases, with 12 bases between the two germline ends. The CDR3 has 17 amino acids. Germline assignment: CDR1 LGHNA and CDR2 YNFKEQ. The CDR3 region has the DNA TGTGCCAGCAGCCAAGAGGCGGGGGGATATAGCAATCAGCCCCAGCATTTT. Protein product: CASSQEAGGYSNQPQHF.

This chain joins TRBV19 and TRBJ1-5; TRBD1 aligns across 9 bases. Looked up from germline, CDR1 is LNHDA and CDR2 is SQIVND (reference sequence). Trimming cost V 6 bases and J 6 bases; bases outside gene matches: 3. This CDR3 comprises 13 residues. The CDR3 bases are TGTGCCAGTAGCGACAGGGGGTCTCAGCCCCAGCATTTT. The encoded protein is CASSDRGSQPQHF.

In DNA, the CDR3 is TGTGCCAGCAGCTTAGCGACAGGGATCCACGAGCAGTACTTC. Protein sequence: CASSLATGIHEQYF. This chain links TRBV7-9 with TRBJ2-7; 7 nucleotides line up with TRBD1. Trimming removed 0 bases from V and 5 bases from J; junction bases left unmatched: 4. CDR3 length: 14 residues. Germline CDR1 reads SEHNR; CDR2 reads FQNEAQ (reference sequence).

This clone was counted between two and nine times. This chain connects TRBV2 to TRBJ2-1, with TRBD1 matching over 7 bases. Trimming at V came to 4 bases and at J to 8 bases, leaving 8 bases not matched to a gene. The CDR3 runs 14 residues. Germline V lookup: CDR1 SNHLY, CDR2 FYNNEI. Written as DNA, the CDR3 is TGTGCCAGCAGTGTTAGACAGGGTGGGCATGAGCAGTTCTTC. Translation: CASSVRQGGHEQFF.

This rearrangement joins TRBV10-1 to TRBJ2-5; 7 positions match TRBD1. V lost 3 bases, J lost 4 bases, and 2 bases stayed unmatched. Germline V gives CDR1 WNHNN, CDR2 SYGVQD (reference sequence). The CDR3 totals 13 residues. The CDR3 sequence is CASSDPGGETQYF. CDR3 sequence (DNA): TGCGCCAGCAGTGACCCAGGGGGAGAGACCCAGTACTTC.

V is TRBV28 and J is TRBJ2-3; a possible D gene is TRBD1 (5 bases). Trimming cost V 6 bases and J 3 bases, with 10 bases left between them. The CDR3 totals 13 residues. The germline gives CDR1 MDHEN, CDR2 SYDVKM. The DNA for the CDR3 is TGTGCCAGCAGCCCCGACAGTACAGATACGCAGTATTTT. This codes for CASSPDSTDTQYF.

This clone showed up just a few times. CDR3 amino acids: CASSQDAAYSYEQYF. In DNA, the CDR3 is TGCGCCAGCAGCCAAGATGCGGCGTACTCCTACGAGCAGTACTTC. J is TRBJ2-7 and V is TRBV4-1; no firm D call. Trimming removed 0 bases at V and 0 bases at J, with 9 bases between. The CDR3 contains 15 residues. Germline V gene data show CDR1 as MGHRA and CDR2 as YSYEKL.

This clone was counted only a few times. The CDR3 DNA follows: TGTGCCAGCAGCTTAACAGGGGGTGCAGATACGCAGTATTTT. As protein: CASSLTGGADTQYF. The genes are TRBV7-9 and TRBJ2-3; 8 bases line up with TRBD1. Germline CDR1 and CDR2: SEHNR and FQNEAQ (reference sequence). J lost 4 bases, V lost 2 bases, and 2 bases had no gene match. The CDR3 totals 14 residues.